These T cell receptor beta chains were read from a single sample in a study of tumor-infiltrating lymphocytes in primary liver carcinoma. A single record per CDR3 protein comes from TCRdb applying MiXCR to the multiplex PCR reads. The top ten hold 65% to 80% of the sample, which has about 180,000 distinct CDR3 sequences, over 50% seen once. The material sequenced was peripheral blood. The source is a man aged 35-49 years with primary liver carcinoma and hepatitis B virus infection. Each CDR3 is given with its conserved first and last residue. Each record gives: D gene, clone size, J gene, V gene, CDR3 DNA, CDR3 protein. The D gene is left open where the match is weak. Only some rows state a clone size, as once, few, many or a class for expanded clones.

>TRBD1|-|TRBJ2-7|TRBV28
TGTGCCAGCAGTTCGGGACAGTTAAACGAGCAGTACTTC
CASSSGQLNEQYF
>-|-|TRBJ2-7|TRBV4-1
TGCGCCAGCAGCGCTGAGGGGGGCGCGAACGAGCAGTACTTC
CASSAEGGANEQYF
>TRBD1|few|TRBJ1-2|TRBV12-5
TGTGCTAGTGGTTTGGTTACAGGGGGCGCGGGCTATGGCTACACCTTC
CASGLVTGGAGYGYTF
>-|-|TRBJ2-3|TRBV6-1
TGTGCCAGCAGCACAGGCGGGGGCACAGATACGCAGTATTTT
CASSTGGGTDTQYF
>-|-|TRBJ2-2|TRBV6-1
TGTGCCAGCAGTGAAGGGTCGTACACCGGGGAGCTGTTTTTT
CASSEGSYTGELFF
>-|few|TRBJ2-7|TRBV29-1
TGCAGCGTTGGGGGGCCGAGAGAGCAGTACTTC
CSVGGPREQYF
>TRBD2|-|TRBJ2-7|TRBV4-1
TGCGCCAGCAGCGCTTCACGACTAGCGGTGAACACCTACGAGCAGTACTTC
CASSASRLAVNTYEQYF
>TRBD2|-|TRBJ2-7|TRBV7-9
TGTGCCAGCAGCTTAGTGGTAGCGGGGCCCTCGAACGAGCAGTACTTC
CASSLVVAGPSNEQYF
>-|once|TRBJ2-3|TRBV4-2
TGTGCCAGCAGCCAAGAGTCCCGCCCGGGAGTCGGTTTAGATACGCAGTATTTT
CASSQESRPGVGLDTQYF
>-|-|TRBJ1-6|TRBV6-5
TGTGCCAGCAGTTACTCGAAAGGCCCCCTCCACTTT
CASSYSKGPLHF
>TRBD2|-|TRBJ2-1|TRBV6-1
TGTGCCAGCACCCGAGGGGGAGGGGGACTAGCGATCTACAATGAGCAGTTCTTC
CASTRGGGGLAIYNEQFF
>TRBD1|-|TRBJ1-5|TRBV6-5
TGTGCCAGCAGACCAGGGGGGAATCAGCCCCGGCATTTT
CASRPGGNQPRHF
>TRBD1|-|TRBJ2-6|TRBV12-3/TRBV12-4
TGTGCCAGCAGTCTCGGGACAGCTGGGGCCAACGTCCTGAATTTC
CASSLGTAGANVLNF
>-|few|TRBJ2-2|TRBV4-1
TGCGCCAGCAGCCAAGCGGTACTGGGAAACACCGGGGAGCTGTTTTTT
CASSQAVLGNTGELFF
>-|-|TRBJ1-2|TRBV6-2/TRBV6-3
TGTGCCAGCAGTTATGGGCGGAAGTATGGCTACACCTTC
CASSYGRKYGYTF
>TRBD1|-|TRBJ1-5|TRBV29-1
TGCAGCGTTGTCACCAGGGGGCCTGGTCAGCCCCTGCATTTT
CSVVTRGPGQPLHF
>-|-|TRBJ2-7|TRBV6-1
TGTGCCAGCAGTGACCCCACAGGAGCTTTCTCCTACGAGCAGTACTTC
CASSDPTGAFSYEQYF
>-|-|TRBJ2-5|TRBV29-1
TGCGGCGTTGAAGGGCAGGGTGAGACCCAGTACTTT
CGVEGQGETQYF
>TRBD2|few|TRBJ2-1|TRBV11-2
TGTGCCAGCAGCCCAGCGGGGGCTAGCGAGTACAATGAGCAGTTCTTC
CASSPAGASEYNEQFF
>-|-|TRBJ1-1|TRBV11-2
TGTGCCAGCAGTTCAAACAGGTTGCTGAACAATGAGGCTTTCTTT
CASSSNRLLNNEAFF
>TRBD2|-|TRBJ2-1|TRBV12-3/TRBV12-4
TGTGCCAGCATTTTAACGGCTAGCGGGAGCTCCTACAATGAGCAGTTCTTC
CASILTASGSSYNEQFF
>TRBD1|-|TRBJ1-5|TRBV5-6
TGTGCCAGCGGCTTGGGGACAGGGCGTAATCAGCCCCAGCATTTT
CASGLGTGRNQPQHF
>-|many|TRBJ2-3|TRBV11-2
TGTGCCAGCAGCTTACTCCCGCTAGCCAGCACAGATACGCAGTATTTT
CASSLLPLASTDTQYF
>TRBD2|-|TRBJ2-1|TRBV5-1
TGCGCCAGCAGATTGATGGTCGCGGGAGGGGATGAGCAGTTCTTC
CASRLMVAGGDEQFF
>-|-|TRBJ2-7|TRBV28
TGTGCCAGCAGTCCTCAGGGTAATATCTACGAGCAGTACTTC
CASSPQGNIYEQYF
>-|-|TRBJ2-7|TRBV28
TGTGCCAGCAGTTTAAGACCCTACGAGCAGTACTTC
CASSLRPYEQYF
>TRBD2|many|TRBJ2-1|TRBV11-2
TGTGCCAGCACCTTAGCGGGAGCGAGGGTTGAGCAGTTCTTC
CASTLAGARVEQFF
>-|few|TRBJ1-2|TRBV29-1
TGCAGCGTTTTGTTGGAATCTTCGGGGCGGGGAGGCTACACCTTC
CSVLLESSGRGGYTF
>-|-|TRBJ2-3|TRBV6-6
TGTGCCAGCAGTTACTCAGCTAGCACGGAGAGCACAGATACGCAGTATTTT
CASSYSASTESTDTQYF
>-|-|TRBJ2-5|TRBV11-2
TGTGGCAGCAGACCTCAACTAGCTCCTGAAGAGACCCAGTACTTC
CGSRPQLAPEETQYF
>TRBD1|many|TRBJ2-3|TRBV6-6
TGTGCCAGCATTCCGGGACAGGGGCTATCAGATACGCAGTATTTT
CASIPGQGLSDTQYF
>-|few|TRBJ1-1|TRBV12-3/TRBV12-4
TGTGCCAGCAGTTTAGTGGTGGGCACTGAAGCTTTCTTT
CASSLVVGTEAFF
>-|-|TRBJ1-1|TRBV11-2
TGTGCCAGCAGCTTATCTTGTGAAGCTTTCTTT
CASSLSCEAFF